Shown below are 26 T cell receptor beta chains from a single sample sequenced in a study of blood T cell repertoires in COVID-19. Repertoires were generated with immunoSEQ multiplex PCR, while TCRdb's copy carries only in-frame clones and drops some. The sample lists roughly 150,000 clones; over 60% were seen once. The sample comprised peripheral blood. Every receptor here comes from an elderly woman with acute or convalescent COVID-19.

The chain joins TRBV12-3 or TRBV12-4 to TRBJ1-5; no definite D call. Deletions cut 3 bases from V and 5 bases from J, with 8 bases between. The CDR3 is 13 amino acids. The CDR3 DNA reads TGTGCCAGCAGTTTGTTGATAGATCAGCCCCAGCATTTT. This sequence encodes CASSLLIDQPQHF.

This clone has only one observation. The rearrangement joins TRBV7-8 to TRBJ2-3; TRBD2 matches 15 bases. In germline, CDR1 is SGHVS, CDR2 FQNEAQ. CDR3 length: 18 residues. J lost 6 bases, V lost 3 bases, and 10 bases had no gene match. This CDR3 reads CASSFPLGLAGGGDTQYF. DNA of the CDR3: TGTGCCAGCAGCTTTCCTCTGGGACTAGCGGGGGGTGGGGATACGCAGTATTTT. The entire variable domain, with the rest obtained from reference TRBV7-8 and TRBJ2-3, is as follows: GAGVSQSPRYKVAKRGQDVALRCDPISGHVSLFWYQQALGQGPEFLTYFQNEAQLDKSGLPSDRFFAERPEGSVSTLKIQRTQQEDSAVYLCASSFPLGLAGGGDTQYFGPGTRLTVL.

This clone was seen just once. The chain combines TRBV18 with TRBJ1-2, with D possibly TRBD1 on 6 matching bases. This CDR3 contains 15 residues. V gave up 4 bases and J gave up 3 bases, with 15 bases separating them. Germline V gene data show CDR1 as KGHSH and CDR2 as LQKENI. The CDR3 sequence: CASSLDRSRHYGYTF. The CDR3 DNA sequence: TGTGCCAGCTCACTCGACAGGAGCCGGCACTATGGCTACACCTTC. Variable domain in full (rest from reference TRBV18 and TRBJ1-2): NAGVMQNPRHLVRRRGQEARLRCSPMKGHSHVYWYRQLPEEGLKFMVYLQKENIIDESGMPKERFSAEFPKEGPSILRIQQVVRGDSAAYFCASSLDRSRHYGYTFGSGTRLTVV.

The chain recombines TRBV4-2 with TRBJ1-2; 9 positions match TRBD1. V was pared by 4 bases and J by 6 bases, with 9 bases of the junction left unmatched. Germline V gives CDR1 LGHNA, CDR2 YNFKEQ. The CDR3 has 15 residues. CDR3 DNA sequence: TGTGCCAGCAGCCTGGGGACAGGGAGGACGAATGGCTACACCTTC. This gives the protein CASSLGTGRTNGYTF.

This clone was recorded once. V usage is TRBV7-8 and J usage is TRBJ2-5, with D tentatively TRBD1 (5 bases). Germline CDR1 SGHVS, CDR2 FQNEAQ. Trimming removed 1 base from V and 5 bases from J, with 14 bases in between. This CDR3 spans 15 amino acids. CDR3 DNA sequence: TGTGCCAGCAGCTTAGGAGACAGACTTACGGAGACCCAGTACTTC. This translates into CASSLGDRLTETQYF.

This chain connects TRBV27 to TRBJ1-3; 9 bases fit TRBD1. V lost 4 bases and J lost 5; bases outside the gene matches: 6. Germline CDR1 is MNHEY and CDR2 is SMNVEV (reference sequence). The CDR3 has 15 residues. CDR3 bases: TGTGCCAGCAGTTCCCAGACAGGGGGTAGAAACACCATATATTTT. Its translation: CASSSQTGGRNTIYF.

The rearrangement joins TRBV19 to TRBJ1-1; 7 bases map to TRBD1. The V gene end was trimmed by 5 bases and the J gene end by 0 bases; junction bases not matched to a gene: 3. The CDR3 consists of 14 residues. The germline gives CDR1 LNHDA, CDR2 SQIVND (reference sequence). CDR3 in DNA: TGTGCCAGTAGTGGGGGACAGCTGAACACTGAAGCTTTCTTT. Translation gives CASSGGQLNTEAFF.

The J gene is TRBJ2-7, the V gene TRBV6-5; 12 positions match TRBD2. Germline V CDR1 and CDR2: MNHEY, SVGAGI. V lost 5 bases, J lost 3 bases, and 2 bases stayed unmatched. CDR3 length: 14 residues. The CDR3 spells CASSPGLAGYEQYF. The CDR3 DNA reads as TGTGCCAGCAGTCCGGGACTAGCGGGCTACGAGCAGTACTTC.

The V gene is TRBV19, the J gene TRBJ1-2; no definite D call. The CDR3 is 14 residues long. With 5 bases removed from V and 3 bases from J, the gap between germline ends came to 13 bases. Germline CDR1 is LNHDA and CDR2 is SQIVND (reference sequence). The CDR3: CASSFVGVDYGYTF. The CDR3, as DNA: TGTGCCAGTAGTTTTGTCGGGGTCGACTATGGCTACACCTTC.

The genes are TRBV18 and TRBJ1-2; TRBD1 is a possible D gene (6 bases). V lost 3 bases and J lost 4, with 18 bases in between. There are 16 residues in the CDR3. Looked up from germline, CDR1 is KGHSH and CDR2 is LQKENI. The CDR3 nucleotides read TGTGCCAGCTCACCCAGGGGAACGCGCGACACCTATGGCTACACCTTC. This translates into CASSPRGTRDTYGYTF.

This rearrangement joins TRBV4-1 to TRBJ1-2; no firm D call. The ends were cut back, 1 base at V and 5 bases at J, with 26 bases in the middle. The length of the CDR3 is 19 residues. Germline values: CDR1 MGHRA, CDR2 YSYEKL. Written as DNA, the CDR3 is TGCGCCAGCAGCCAAGTCTTCGTAAATTCCACCAACTCTTTTTATGGCTACACCTTC. Encoded protein: CASSQVFVNSTNSFYGYTF.

This chain uses TRBV5-1 with TRBJ2-1; maybe TRBD1 (6 bases). This CDR3 has 13 amino acids. V was cut by 3 bases and J by 5 bases, with 9 bases left in between. Germline V lookup: CDR1 SGHRS, CDR2 YFSETQ. For the CDR3, the DNA is TGCGCCAGCAGCTCACGGACAGACAATGAGCAGTTCTTC. It yields the protein CASSSRTDNEQFF.

The chain employs TRBV7-9 and TRBJ1-4, with D maybe TRBD1 (5 bases). Germline V gene lookup returns CDR1 SEHNR and CDR2 FQNEAQ (reference sequence). Between the trimmed V and J ends, which lost 5 bases and 4 bases, there was a span of 14 bases. CDR3 size: 15 residues. The CDR3 DNA reads TGTGCCAGCAGCCTAACCGGGGACTATAATGAAAAACTGTTTTTT. Residues: CASSLTGDYNEKLFF.

The chain joins TRBV28 to TRBJ2-3, with D possibly being TRBD2 (6 bases). The CDR3 extends over 18 amino acids. V lost 2 bases, J lost 8 bases, and 26 bases lay in between. Per the germline V gene, CDR1 is MDHEN and CDR2 is SYDVKM. The CDR3 protein is CASSLSPIAGRNLGTQYF. The CDR3 nucleotides read TGTGCCAGCAGTTTAAGCCCCATCGCGGGACGTAACCTAGGTACGCAGTATTTT.

The chain couples TRBV10-2 to TRBJ1-4, with 8 positions matching TRBD1. Losses at the gene ends were 3 bases for V and 1 base for J; bases not matched to a gene: 7. Germline CDR1 and CDR2: WSHSY and SAAADI. The CDR3 has 17 amino acids. This CDR3 is CASSDRGRLGTNEKLFF. The DNA for the CDR3 is TGCGCCAGCAGTGACAGGGGGCGATTAGGAACTAATGAAAAACTGTTTTTT.

CDR3 amino acids: CSVEAIQGLNTEAFF. The CDR3 region has the DNA TGCAGCGTTGAAGCCATACAGGGGTTGAACACTGAAGCTTTCTTT. The chain recombines TRBV29-1 with TRBJ1-1; 7 positions match TRBD1. This CDR3 region has 15 residues. J gave up 0 bases and V 1 base, and 5 bases lay outside the gene matches. From germline, CDR1 is SQVTM and CDR2 ANQGSEA.

Here the CDR3 reads CASSENGGYGYTF. The CDR3 bases are TGTGCCAGCAGTGAAAACGGTGGCTATGGCTACACCTTC. V usage is TRBV6-1 and J usage is TRBJ1-2; D unresolved. This CDR3 contains 13 residues. V shed 2 bases and J shed 4 bases, with 8 bases lying between them. Looked up from germline, CDR1 is MNHNS and CDR2 is SASEGT.

V and J are TRBV6-2 or TRBV6-3 and TRBJ2-1, with TRBD2 as a possible D gene (5 bases). CDR3 length: 12 amino acids. Germline V CDR1 and CDR2: MNHEY, SVGEGT. With 4 bases removed from V and 5 bases from J, the gap between germline ends came to 6 bases. The CDR3 reads CASSFSDNEQFF. In nucleotides, the CDR3 is TGTGCCAGCAGTTTTAGCGACAATGAGCAGTTCTTC.

This clone was seen only a few times. The chain joins TRBV6-1 to TRBJ2-7, with D maybe TRBD1 (6 bases). V lost 2 bases to trimming and J lost 2 bases, with 13 bases between them. The CDR3 covers 15 residues. Per germline, CDR1 MNHNS and CDR2 SASEGT. In DNA, the CDR3 is TGTGCCAGCAGTGAACCGACAGGCCTCCCCTACGAGCAGTACTTC. The encoded protein is CASSEPTGLPYEQYF.

This rearrangement joins TRBV5-4 to TRBJ2-2; TRBD2 matches at 12 bases. From germline, CDR1 is SGHNT and CDR2 YYREEE (reference sequence). The V gene end was trimmed by 4 bases and the J gene end by 6 bases; junction bases not matched to a gene: 4. The CDR3 is 15 residues long. The CDR3 nucleotides are TGTGCCAGCAGCCGGACTAGCGGGATCCCCGGGGAGCTGTTTTTT. Its protein is CASSRTSGIPGELFF. The full variable domain, with the rest looked up from reference TRBV5-4 and TRBJ2-2, is ETGVTQSPTHLIKTRGQQVTLRCSSQSGHNTVSWYQQALGQGPQFIFQYYREEENGRGNFPPRFSGLQFPNYSSELNVNALELDDSALYLCASSRTSGIPGELFFGEGSRLTVL.

Of note for this clone: Distinct nucleotide sequences in the sample also encode this CDR3. The chain links TRBV29-1 to TRBJ2-5; 13 bases match TRBD2. This CDR3 is built from 13 residues. CDR1 is SQVTM, CDR2 ANQGSEA, per germline. V dropped 6 bases and J dropped 14; count of bases not matched to a gene: 12. This CDR3 is CSVSGLAGEVQYF. In DNA form, the CDR3 reads TGCAGCGTGTCAGGACTAGCGGGAGAGGTCCAATACTTC.

The V and J genes are TRBV19 and TRBJ1-2, with TRBD1 identical over 10 bases. This CDR3 is 15 amino acids long. The J segment lost 8 bases and the V segment lost 6 bases, leaving 12 bases of the junction unmatched. CDR1 is LNHDA, CDR2 SQIVND, per germline (reference sequence). CDR3 in DNA: TGTGCCAGTAGATCTGCCCCGGGACAGGGGTTCGGCTACACCTTC. Translating it yields CASRSAPGQGFGYTF.

The rearrangement links TRBV14 to TRBJ1-1; 7 bases map to TRBD1. The CDR3 spans 15 residues. Germline V gene lookup returns CDR1 SGHDN and CDR2 FVKESK. V trimming: 3 bases; J trimming: 6 bases; junction bases outside the gene matches: 10. The CDR3 is CASSQLGTVKAEAFF. The CDR3 nucleotides read TGTGCCAGCAGCCAGCTCGGGACAGTAAAGGCTGAAGCTTTCTTT.

The chain recombines TRBV25-1 with TRBJ1-2; D is undetermined. V was pared by 4 bases and J by 6 bases, with 12 bases between. Germline lookup yields CDR1 MGHDK and CDR2 SYGVNS. The length of the CDR3 is 13 residues. CDR3 sequence: CASSGARRNGYTF. CDR3 sequence (DNA): TGTGCCAGCAGTGGGGCCCGGAGGAATGGCTACACCTTC.

The V call is TRBV7-2, the J call TRBJ1-1; 8 bases fit TRBD1. Germline V gives CDR1 SGHTA, CDR2 FQGNSA. The CDR3 has 15 amino acids. After removal of 3 bases from V and 6 bases from J, the junction contained 9 bases not matched to a gene. The CDR3 DNA reads as TGTGCCAGCAGCTTTATGACAGGGGCCTCCGCTGAAGCTTTCTTT. It encodes CASSFMTGASAEAFF.

The rearrangement links TRBV24-1 to TRBJ1-5; possible D gene TRBD1, 5 bases. The CDR3 extends over 15 amino acids. The ends were cut back, 4 bases at V and 6 bases at J, with 15 bases in the middle. Germline V gives CDR1 KGHDR, CDR2 SFDVKD. The CDR3 DNA is TGTGCCACCAGTGAGGGCAGGGTGGAGAGTCAGCCCCAGCATTTT. This sequence encodes CATSEGRVESQPQHF.